A selection of T cell receptor beta chains follows, all from one sample in a study of graft-versus-host responses after intestinal transplantation. For these receptors, no antigen is known. Assay: immunoSEQ multiplex PCR; the TCRdb copy retains only in-frame clones and omits some. This table has more than 90,000 clones, about 93% appearing once. Sequenced here: unstimulated CD8+ T cells sorted from spleen or lymph node cells, sampled before intestinal transplant. These receptors all stem from a human donor who received an intestinal transplant. CDR3s include the opening cysteine and the closing phenylalanine or tryptophan. The order of the fields is J gene, clone size, D gene, V gene, CDR3 DNA, CDR3 protein. The D gene is left open where the match is weak. Clone size is stated in some rows and not others, as once, few, many or a class when expanded.

J: TRBJ2-1
size: once
D: TRBD2
V: TRBV9
DNA: TGTGCCAGCAGCGTAGGGAGCGGGAATTACAATGAGCAGTTCTTC
CDR3: CASSVGSGNYNEQFF

J: TRBJ1-2
size: NA
D: NA
V: TRBV27
DNA: TGTGCCAGCAGTTCCCTGGGGGAGGATGGCTACACCTTC
CDR3: CASSSLGEDGYTF

J: TRBJ1-5
size: NA
D: TRBD1
V: TRBV28
DNA: TGTGCCAGCAGTACAGGGGGCGCGGTCGGTTCTAATCAGCCCCAGCATTTT
CDR3: CASSTGGAVGSNQPQHF

J: TRBJ2-1
size: NA
D: TRBD2
V: TRBV9
DNA: TGTGCCAGCAGCGCCAGCACTAGCGGGGGGACCTTCAGGAGCTCCTACAATGAGCAGTTCTTC
CDR3: CASSASTSGGTFRSSYNEQFF

J: TRBJ1-1
size: few
D: NA
V: TRBV5-5
DNA: TGTGCCAGCAGCTTCTGGGCGGGAGTGAACACTGAAGCTTTCTTT
CDR3: CASSFWAGVNTEAFF

J: TRBJ2-4
size: NA
D: NA
V: TRBV10-1
DNA: TGCGCCAGCAGTGACTCCGGGAGTCTGAACATTCAGTACTTC
CDR3: CASSDSGSLNIQYF

J: TRBJ2-7
size: NA
D: NA
V: TRBV5-4
DNA: TGTGCCAGCAGCTTTCTGACAGGCTTAGCCTACGAGCAGTACTTC
CDR3: CASSFLTGLAYEQYF

J: TRBJ2-1
size: NA
D: NA
V: TRBV9
DNA: TGTGCCAGCAGCGTATCCGGGAGCCTTTCCAATGAGCAGTTCTTC
CDR3: CASSVSGSLSNEQFF

J: TRBJ1-2
size: NA
D: NA
V: TRBV6-1
DNA: TGTGCCAGCAGTGAAGCAGGATTCGCAGGGAACTATGGCTACACCTTC
CDR3: CASSEAGFAGNYGYTF

J: TRBJ2-7
size: NA
D: TRBD1
V: TRBV11-3
DNA: TGTGCCAGCAGCTCCCGGGACAGGGCCCCCTACGAGCAGTACTTC
CDR3: CASSSRDRAPYEQYF

J: TRBJ1-5
size: NA
D: NA
V: TRBV27
DNA: TGTGCCAGCAGTTTAAGCCACAATCAGCCCCAGCATTTT
CDR3: CASSLSHNQPQHF

J: TRBJ2-7
size: NA
D: TRBD1
V: TRBV5-5
DNA: TGTGCCAGCAGCCCAGGGACAGGAGCCTACGAGCAGTACTTC
CDR3: CASSPGTGAYEQYF

J: TRBJ2-1
size: NA
D: NA
V: TRBV15
DNA: TGTGCCACCAGTATAGGGGGAATATACAATGAGCAGTTCTTC
CDR3: CATSIGGIYNEQFF

J: TRBJ2-7
size: NA
D: TRBD2
V: TRBV2
DNA: TGTGCCAGCAGTGATCTAGCGGGGGTATCCTACGAGCAGTACTTC
CDR3: CASSDLAGVSYEQYF

J: TRBJ2-5
size: once
D: NA
V: TRBV9
DNA: TGTGCCAGCAGCGTAGCAGACAGTATCCAAGAGACCCAGTACTTC
CDR3: CASSVADSIQETQYF

J: TRBJ1-1
size: NA
D: TRBD1
V: TRBV29-1
DNA: TGCAGCGCCCGGGACAGGGGATCCACTGAAGCTTTCTTT
CDR3: CSARDRGSTEAFF

J: TRBJ2-5
size: NA
D: NA
V: TRBV6-5
DNA: TGTGCCAGCAGCCCAGGAGAGACCCAGTACTTC
CDR3: CASSPGETQYF

J: TRBJ2-1
size: NA
D: NA
V: TRBV14
DNA: TGTGCCAGCAGCCAAGTATTGGGCTATAATTACAATGAGCAGTTCTTC
CDR3: CASSQVLGYNYNEQFF

J: TRBJ2-7
size: NA
D: NA
V: TRBV7-9
DNA: TGTGCCAGCAGGTCGGGGAGCTCCTACGAGCAGTACTTC
CDR3: CASRSGSSYEQYF

J: TRBJ2-3
size: NA
D: NA
V: TRBV6-6
DNA: TGTGCCAGCAGTTACCAGGCAGATACGCAGTATTTT
CDR3: CASSYQADTQYF

J: TRBJ2-7
size: NA
D: TRBD1
V: TRBV19
DNA: TGTGCCAGTAGTATCGGGACAGGGCGCTCCTACGAGCAGTACTTC
CDR3: CASSIGTGRSYEQYF

J: TRBJ1-5
size: NA
D: TRBD1
V: TRBV6-1
DNA: TGTGCCAGCAGTGAAGCGGGGGGACAGGGAAGTTGGTTTGGTCAGCCCCAGCATTTT
CDR3: CASSEAGGQGSWFGQPQHF

J: TRBJ1-3
size: few
D: NA
V: TRBV7-6
DNA: TGTGCCAGCAGCTTAGATGGTAGCACCATATATTTT
CDR3: CASSLDGSTIYF

J: TRBJ2-5
size: NA
D: TRBD2
V: TRBV5-6
DNA: TGTGCCAGCAGCTTGGACAGCGGGGGGGATGGGGAGACCCAGTACTTC
CDR3: CASSLDSGGDGETQYF

J: TRBJ2-7
size: NA
D: NA
V: TRBV7-9
DNA: TGTGCCAGCAGCTTAGAGGTGGGCCAGCTCGAGCAGTACTTC
CDR3: CASSLEVGQLEQYF

J: TRBJ2-7
size: once
D: NA
V: TRBV14
DNA: TGTGCCAGCAGCCATATCCACACAATATCCTACGAGCAGTACTTC
CDR3: CASSHIHTISYEQYF

J: TRBJ1-1
size: NA
D: TRBD1
V: TRBV6-1
DNA: TGTGCCAGCAGGACAGGGGGCCCGAACACTGAAGCTTTCTTT
CDR3: CASRTGGPNTEAFF

J: TRBJ2-3
size: NA
D: TRBD2
V: TRBV13
DNA: TGTGCCAGCAGCCGAGGGACTAGCGGGAGCCTTACGCAGTATTTT
CDR3: CASSRGTSGSLTQYF

J: TRBJ2-7
size: NA
D: TRBD1
V: TRBV29-1
DNA: TGCAGCGTTGGCTATGACAGGGGCTACGAGCAGTACTTC
CDR3: CSVGYDRGYEQYF

J: TRBJ1-2
size: NA
D: NA
V: TRBV29-1
DNA: TGCAGCGTCGATGGCGGGTCCAACTATGGCTACACCTTC
CDR3: CSVDGGSNYGYTF

J: TRBJ1-1
size: NA
D: NA
V: TRBV27
DNA: TGTGCCAGCAGCCCTCCGCCCCGGGAGGTCCCAACTATGAACACTGAAGCTTTCTTT
CDR3: CASSPPPREVPTMNTEAFF

J: TRBJ2-3
size: NA
D: TRBD2
V: TRBV5-4
DNA: TGTGCCAGCAGCTTGGTGATAGCGGGAGTCGGAGCAGATACGCAGTATTTT
CDR3: CASSLVIAGVGADTQYF

J: TRBJ2-5
size: once
D: TRBD2
V: TRBV4-2
DNA: TGTGCCAGCAGCCAAGATCCAGGACTAGGTGGGGCCCAGTACTTC
CDR3: CASSQDPGLGGAQYF

J: TRBJ2-2
size: NA
D: TRBD2
V: TRBV13
DNA: TGTGCCAGCAGCGGAAGGGCACAACTAGCGGGATCGAACACCGGGGAGCTGTTTTTT
CDR3: CASSGRAQLAGSNTGELFF

J: TRBJ2-2
size: NA
D: TRBD2
V: TRBV7-9
DNA: TGTGCCAGCAGCTCCACGGGACTAGCGAACACCGGGGAGCTGTTTTTT
CDR3: CASSSTGLANTGELFF

J: TRBJ2-3
size: NA
D: TRBD2
V: TRBV14
DNA: TGTGCCAGCAGCCAAGAAGCCTTGCTCAGCGGGGGGACCAATACGCAGTATTTT
CDR3: CASSQEALLSGGTNTQYF

J: TRBJ2-7
size: NA
D: NA
V: TRBV7-9
DNA: TGTGCCGGCTCCGGGACAACTCCCTACGAGCAGTACTTC
CDR3: CAGSGTTPYEQYF

J: TRBJ2-3
size: NA
D: NA
V: TRBV9
DNA: TGTGCCAGCAGCCCTCGACGGGAGCCAGATACGCAGTATTTT
CDR3: CASSPRREPDTQYF

J: TRBJ1-5
size: NA
D: NA
V: TRBV11-2
DNA: TGTGCCAGCAGCTTGGGGCAGGGTAATCAGCCCCAGCATTTT
CDR3: CASSLGQGNQPQHF

J: TRBJ1-1
size: NA
D: TRBD1
V: TRBV4-1
DNA: TGCGCCAGCAGCCAAGCCCGACAGGGCCCCGAAGCTTTCTTT
CDR3: CASSQARQGPEAFF

J: TRBJ1-2
size: NA
D: NA
V: TRBV19
DNA: TGTGCCAGTAGTGGAGGGGCAGGAGGCTATGGCTACACCTTC
CDR3: CASSGGAGGYGYTF

J: TRBJ2-7
size: NA
D: NA
V: TRBV30
DNA: TGTGCCTCCTCAGACGAGGTGCGGGTCTACGAGCAGTACTTC
CDR3: CASSDEVRVYEQYF

J: TRBJ2-1
size: NA
D: TRBD2
V: TRBV4-1
DNA: TGCGCCAGCAGCCAAGTAGCTAGCGGGAGGGCGGGTTCCAATGAGCAGTTCTTC
CDR3: CASSQVASGRAGSNEQFF

J: TRBJ2-1
size: NA
D: NA
V: TRBV6-5
DNA: TGTGCCAGCAGTTACTCGAGAGGTTTCTACAATGAGCAGTTCTTC
CDR3: CASSYSRGFYNEQFF

J: TRBJ2-7
size: NA
D: NA
V: TRBV11-2
DNA: TGTGCCAGCAGCTTAGGGTCGGGCTCCTACGAGCAGTACTTC
CDR3: CASSLGSGSYEQYF

J: TRBJ2-3
size: NA
D: TRBD2
V: TRBV6-1
DNA: TGTGCCAGCAGTGAAGCGGCGGGGGGGCCCGCAGATACGCAGTATTTT
CDR3: CASSEAAGGPADTQYF

J: TRBJ2-3
size: NA
D: NA
V: TRBV5-1
DNA: TGCGCCAGCAGCTTGGTAGGTCGGACAGGAGGGTACGCAGATACGCAGTATTTT
CDR3: CASSLVGRTGGYADTQYF

J: TRBJ2-7
size: NA
D: TRBD1
V: TRBV4-1
DNA: TGCGCCAGCAGCCAAGCACAGGGGGCCTACGAGCAGTACTTC
CDR3: CASSQAQGAYEQYF

J: TRBJ2-5
size: NA
D: NA
V: TRBV9
DNA: TGTGCCAGCAGCGTGGGGGGGCTACAAGAGACCCAGTACTTC
CDR3: CASSVGGLQETQYF

J: TRBJ1-2
size: NA
D: NA
V: TRBV15
DNA: TGTGCCACCAGCAGCAGTCCCGATACCTTCTATGGCTACACCTTC
CDR3: CATSSSPDTFYGYTF

J: TRBJ2-7
size: NA
D: TRBD2
V: TRBV5-8
DNA: TGTGCCAGCAGCATAACCGGGACTAGCGGCTCCTCCTACGAGCAGTACTTC
CDR3: CASSITGTSGSSYEQYF

J: TRBJ2-2
size: once
D: NA
V: TRBV19
DNA: TGTGCCAGTAGTCTTACAGGGGGGGAGCTGTTTTTT
CDR3: CASSLTGGELFF

J: TRBJ2-3
size: NA
D: TRBD2
V: TRBV5-1
DNA: TGCGCCAGCAGCTTGGCGGGACTAGTAAAAGATACGCAGTATTTT
CDR3: CASSLAGLVKDTQYF

J: TRBJ2-3
size: NA
D: NA
V: TRBV4-1
DNA: TGCGCCAGCAGCCAAGATCAGGCGCGGGGCGACACAGATACGCAGTATTTT
CDR3: CASSQDQARGDTDTQYF

J: TRBJ1-2
size: NA
D: NA
V: TRBV20-1
DNA: TGCAGTGCTAGACCAGGAGGCTACACCTTC
CDR3: CSARPGGYTF

J: TRBJ2-1
size: NA
D: TRBD1
V: TRBV6-1
DNA: TGTGCCAGCAGTGACGGGACAGGGGACTACAATGAGCAGTTCTTC
CDR3: CASSDGTGDYNEQFF

J: TRBJ2-7
size: NA
D: TRBD1
V: TRBV4-1
DNA: TGCGCCAGCAGCCAAGATGGGACAGGGACTTACGAGCAGTACTTC
CDR3: CASSQDGTGTYEQYF

J: TRBJ2-7
size: NA
D: TRBD1
V: TRBV27
DNA: TGTGCCAGCAGTCATGAAGGGACAGTAGGCTACGAGCAGTACTTC
CDR3: CASSHEGTVGYEQYF

J: TRBJ1-5
size: NA
D: TRBD1
V: TRBV9
DNA: TGTGCCAGCAGCGCTACAGGGGATAGTCAGCCCCAGCATTTT
CDR3: CASSATGDSQPQHF

J: TRBJ1-2
size: once
D: NA
V: TRBV5-1
DNA: TGCGCCAGCAGCTTGGAGGGGTATGGCTACACCTTC
CDR3: CASSLEGYGYTF